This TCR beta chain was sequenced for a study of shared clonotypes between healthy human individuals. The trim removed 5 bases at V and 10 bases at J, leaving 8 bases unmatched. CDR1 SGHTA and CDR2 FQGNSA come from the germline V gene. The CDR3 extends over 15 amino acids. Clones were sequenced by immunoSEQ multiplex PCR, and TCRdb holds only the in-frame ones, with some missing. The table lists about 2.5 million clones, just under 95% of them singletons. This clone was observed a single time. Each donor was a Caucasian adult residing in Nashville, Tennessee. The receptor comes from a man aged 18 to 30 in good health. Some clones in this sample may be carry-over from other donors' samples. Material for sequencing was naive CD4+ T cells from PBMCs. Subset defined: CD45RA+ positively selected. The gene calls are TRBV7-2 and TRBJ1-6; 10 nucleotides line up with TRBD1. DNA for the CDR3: TGTGCCAGCAGCCCCTCGACAGGGGGCGGATCACCCCTCCACTTT. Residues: CASSPSTGGGSPLHF.